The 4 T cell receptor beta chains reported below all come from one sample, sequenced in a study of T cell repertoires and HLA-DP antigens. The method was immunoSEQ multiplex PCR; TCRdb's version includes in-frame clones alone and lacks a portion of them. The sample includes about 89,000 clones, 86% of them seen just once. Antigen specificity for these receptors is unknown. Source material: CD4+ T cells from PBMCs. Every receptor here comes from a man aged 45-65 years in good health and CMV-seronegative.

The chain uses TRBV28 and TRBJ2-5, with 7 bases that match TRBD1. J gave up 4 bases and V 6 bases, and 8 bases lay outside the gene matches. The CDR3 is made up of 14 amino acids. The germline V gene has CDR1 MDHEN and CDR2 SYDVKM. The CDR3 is CASREQGSIETQYF. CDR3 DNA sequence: TGTGCCAGCAGGGAACAGGGGTCAATAGAGACCCAGTACTTC.

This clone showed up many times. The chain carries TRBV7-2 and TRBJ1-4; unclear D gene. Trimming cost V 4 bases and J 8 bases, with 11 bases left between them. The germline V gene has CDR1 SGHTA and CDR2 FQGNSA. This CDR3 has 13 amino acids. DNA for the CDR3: TGTGCCAGCAGCTGGCAACCTGGCGAAAAACTGTTTTTT. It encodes CASSWQPGEKLFF.

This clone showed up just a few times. The CDR3 reads CASSVNRGGEQYF. The CDR3 bases are TGTGCCAGCAGCGTCAACAGGGGCGGCGAGCAGTACTTC. The chain uses TRBV9 and TRBJ2-7; TRBD1 aligns across 7 bases. Germline CDR1 and CDR2: SGDLS and YYNGEE. The V gene end was trimmed by 2 bases and the J gene end by 6 bases; junction bases not matched to a gene: 5. This CDR3 has 13 amino acids.

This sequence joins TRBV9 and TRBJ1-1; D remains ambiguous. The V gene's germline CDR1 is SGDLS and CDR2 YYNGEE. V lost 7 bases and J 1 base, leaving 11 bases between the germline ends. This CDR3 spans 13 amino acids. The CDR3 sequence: CASGVAPNTEAFF. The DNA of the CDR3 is TGTGCCAGCGGTGTCGCCCCGAACACTGAAGCTTTCTTT.